This T cell receptor (beta chain) was recovered during a study of OX40 agonist ivuxolimab in advanced cancers. Study details: Patients with hepatocellular carcinoma, melanoma, renal cell or head and neck cancer made up the dose-escalation patients. General study findings and limits: Among some nonresponders, normalized T-cell clonal expansion was also low.

As to this clone: What it binds is not known.

Assay used: immunoSEQ multiplex PCR; TCRdb lists only in-frame clones, some missing. The sample lists 9,500 to 13,000 clones, less than 80% occurring once. The germline V and J ends were trimmed by 4 bases and 1 base, with 13 bases remaining between them. CDR3 length: 15 residues. Germline loops: CDR1 LNHDA, CDR2 SQIVND (reference sequence). The sequenced sample was CD4+ or CD8+ T cells sorted from blood, obtained in a trial of the OX40 agonist ivuxolimab. The chain links TRBV19 to TRBJ2-5; the D is unclear. The sequence was obtained from an adult with an advanced solid tumor such as melanoma, head and neck, liver or kidney cancer. The CDR3 is CASSSPHEIQETQYF. The CDR3 region has the DNA TGTGCCAGTAGTAGCCCCCACGAGATCCAAGAGACCCAGTACTTC.